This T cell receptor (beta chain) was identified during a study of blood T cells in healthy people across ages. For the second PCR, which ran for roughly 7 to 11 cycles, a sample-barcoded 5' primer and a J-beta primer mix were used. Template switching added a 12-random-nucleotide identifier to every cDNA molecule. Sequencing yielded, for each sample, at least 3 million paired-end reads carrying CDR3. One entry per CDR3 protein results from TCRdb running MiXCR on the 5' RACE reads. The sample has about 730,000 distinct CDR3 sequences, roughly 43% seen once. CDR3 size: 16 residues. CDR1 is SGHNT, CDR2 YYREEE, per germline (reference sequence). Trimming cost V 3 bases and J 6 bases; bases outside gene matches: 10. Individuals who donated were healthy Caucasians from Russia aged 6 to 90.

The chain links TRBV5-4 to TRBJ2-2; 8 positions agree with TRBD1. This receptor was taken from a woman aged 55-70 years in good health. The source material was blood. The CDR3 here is CASSSTGAMRPGELFF. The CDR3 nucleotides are TGTGCCAGCAGCTCGACAGGGGCGATGAGGCCCGGGGAGCTGTTTTTT.